Listed below are T cell receptor beta chains from one sample, sequenced in a study of T cells after yellow fever vaccination. TCRdb called the 5' RACE reads again in MiXCR, with one record for every CDR3 protein. Among 450,000 to 550,000 distinct CDR3 sequences, roughly a fifth were seen once, and the ten largest hold about a sixth. The sample in question was PBMCs, obtained 20 to 25 days after the first yellow fever vaccination. The source of these receptors is a man between 18 and 35 years old who received the YFV17D yellow fever vaccine. CDR3s include the opening cysteine and the closing phenylalanine or tryptophan. D genes are given only for firm matches. Size is stated for part of the rows, as once, few or many counts, or as a class when the clone is expanded.

TRBV6-4,.,.,TRBJ1-6,13,TGTGCCAGCAGTGAAGTGGATAATTCACCCCTCCACTTT,CASSEVDNSPLHF
TRBV5-4,.,.,TRBJ2-7,14,TGTGCCAGCAGCTTGGTAGGACAGCCCATCGAGCAGTACTTC,CASSLVGQPIEQYF
TRBV28,.,.,TRBJ2-4,14,TGTGCCAGCAATCCCAGGGCCGGGCTCGGCATTCAGTACTTC,CASNPRAGLGIQYF
TRBV18,.,few,TRBJ2-6,17,TGTGCCAGCTCACCACCAGGAGGATCCTCTGGGGCCAACGTCCTGACTTTC,CASSPPGGSSGANVLTF
TRBV7-9,.,.,TRBJ2-3,16,TGTGCCAGCAGCCCCAAACAGGGGAGGGACACAGATACGCAGTATTTT,CASSPKQGRDTDTQYF
TRBV27,TRBD1,.,TRBJ2-5,14,TGTGCCAGCAGAAACGGACAGGGCCAAGAGACCCAGTACTTC,CASRNGQGQETQYF
TRBV19,.,.,TRBJ1-5,12,TGTGCCAGTAGTATGTCATATCAGCCCCAGCATTTT,CASSMSYQPQHF
TRBV20-1,.,.,TRBJ2-2,14,TGCAGTGCTTTAGCCTGGGGCGGGGCCGGGGAGCTGTTTTTT,CSALAWGGAGELFF
TRBV7-2,.,few,TRBJ1-5,15,TGTGCCAGCAGCGCACAGACGGGGGGCAATCAGCCCCAGCATTTT,CASSAQTGGNQPQHF
TRBV20-1,.,few,TRBJ2-2,13,TGCAGTGCTCCTGCCAGAAACACCGGGGAGCTGTTTTTT,CSAPARNTGELFF
TRBV10-3,.,.,TRBJ1-2,13,TGTGCCATCAGTGACACTCCTAACTATGGCTACACCTTC,CAISDTPNYGYTF
TRBV4-2,.,.,TRBJ1-6,18,TGTGCCAGCAGCCAAGAGGAAATTCGATTGGGTCGTAATTCACCCCTCCACTTT,CASSQEEIRLGRNSPLHF
TRBV7-7,.,many,TRBJ1-2,10,TGTGCCAGCAGTTCATATGGCTACACCTTC,CASSSYGYTF
TRBV4-3,.,.,TRBJ1-6,13,TGCGCCAGCAGCCACAGGGTGAATTCACCCCTCCACTTT,CASSHRVNSPLHF
TRBV27,.,few,TRBJ2-6,16,TGTGCCAGCAGTTTTCGGGGCAGATCTGGGGCCAACGTCCTGACTTTC,CASSFRGRSGANVLTF
TRBV6-1,.,few,TRBJ2-3,16,TGTGCCAGCAGTAAACGGGTGTTACGAAGCACAGATACGCAGTATTTT,CASSKRVLRSTDTQYF
TRBV4-1,TRBD1,few,TRBJ1-1,13,TGCGCCAGCAGCCCGACAGGGGTGGCTGAAGCTTTCTTT,CASSPTGVAEAFF
TRBV5-1,.,.,TRBJ2-5,14,TGCGCCAGCAGCAAGGCCCCCAGCGGGGAGACCCAGTACTTC,CASSKAPSGETQYF
TRBV12-3/TRBV12-4,.,.,TRBJ2-2,14,TGTACCAGCAGTTTAATGGGGAAAGACGGGGAGCTGTTTTTT,CTSSLMGKDGELFF
TRBV7-3,.,.,TRBJ1-2,14,TGTGCCAGCAGCCCCGGTGAGGGTAACTATGGCTACACCTTC,CASSPGEGNYGYTF
TRBV25-1,.,few,TRBJ2-5,14,TGTGCCAGCAGGGGGGCGGGGCCGGGAGAGACCCAGTACTTC,CASRGAGPGETQYF
TRBV7-6,.,.,TRBJ2-5,16,TGTGCCAGCAGCTTATTAGGAGTGCAGGGACAAGAGACCCAGTACTTC,CASSLLGVQGQETQYF
TRBV7-9,TRBD2,once,TRBJ2-1,13,TGTGCCCTGACTAGCGGGGGAGTCGATGAGCAGTTCTTC,CALTSGGVDEQFF
TRBV20-1,TRBD2,.,TRBJ2-1,18,TGCAGTGCTAGAGGTTTCTCCGGAGCGACTAGCGGGGGGTGGGTGCAGTTCTTC,CSARGFSGATSGGWVQFF
TRBV27,TRBD1,.,TRBJ1-4,15,TGTGCCAGCAGTTCGGGACAGGGTCCTAATGAAAAACTGTTTTTT,CASSSGQGPNEKLFF
TRBV5-1,TRBD1,.,TRBJ1-2,15,TGCGCCAGCAGCCTAGGGACAGTTTCAAGCTATGGCTACACCTTC,CASSLGTVSSYGYTF
TRBV12-3/TRBV12-4,.,.,TRBJ1-1,15,TGTGCCAGCAGTGGGGCGGGCAGCATGAACACTGAAGCTTTCTTT,CASSGAGSMNTEAFF
TRBV6-5,TRBD1,.,TRBJ1-2,15,TGTGCCAGCAGTTACTCCACAGGGGGCTCCTATGGCTACACCTTC,CASSYSTGGSYGYTF
TRBV6-2/TRBV6-3,TRBD2,few,TRBJ2-1,15,TGTGCCAGCAGTTATTCGGGACTAACCTACAATGAGCAGTTCTTC,CASSYSGLTYNEQFF
TRBV2,.,.,TRBJ1-1,13,TGTGCCAGCAGTGTGGTCAGGGCGGCTGAAGCTTTCTTT,CASSVVRAAEAFF
TRBV7-8,.,.,TRBJ2-2,14,TGTGCCAGCAGCGTCCAACCGGTGGCCGGGGAGCTGTTTTTT,CASSVQPVAGELFF
TRBV6-2/TRBV6-3,.,.,TRBJ1-2,13,TGTGCCAGCAGTTACCCTGGACTGGGAGGCTACACCTTC,CASSYPGLGGYTF
TRBV10-2,.,.,TRBJ1-1,13,TGCGCCAGCAGCGGCACAGTAGGCACTGAAGCTTTCTTT,CASSGTVGTEAFF
TRBV7-9,TRBD1,.,TRBJ1-2,14,TGTGCCAGCAGCTTCCGGGACAGGGTCCTTGGCTACACCTTC,CASSFRDRVLGYTF
TRBV7-2,.,few,TRBJ1-5,15,TGTGCCAGCAGCCTACGATGGGAAGGCAATCAGCCCCAGCATTTT,CASSLRWEGNQPQHF
TRBV20-1,.,.,TRBJ1-4,16,TGCAGTGCTAGAGATTTTAGGGTTTTAACTAATGAAAAACTGTTTTTT,CSARDFRVLTNEKLFF
TRBV19,.,.,TRBJ1-1,15,TGTGCCAGTAGTACGCAACAGGAGTGGAACACTGAAGCTTTCTTT,CASSTQQEWNTEAFF
TRBV5-1,TRBD2,.,TRBJ2-3,17,TGCGCCAGCAGCTTTGACCCCACTAGCGGGGGCACAGATACGCAGTATTTT,CASSFDPTSGGTDTQYF
TRBV6-1,TRBD1,few,TRBJ1-6,14,TGTGCCAGCAGGTCCGGGACAGATAATTCACCCCTCCACTTT,CASRSGTDNSPLHF
TRBV13,.,few,TRBJ1-1,16,TGTGCCAGCAGCCCTCAGACGACAGGTCGGGTCACTGAAGCTTTCTTT,CASSPQTTGRVTEAFF
TRBV5-1,TRBD1,few,TRBJ1-6,16,TGCGCCAGCAGCACTGGTGGGACAGGGCCCCAAGTGACCCTCCACTTT,CASSTGGTGPQVTLHF
TRBV10-3,TRBD2,.,TRBJ2-3,15,TGTGCCATCAATCCCCGACTAGCGGGGGGGGAAACGCAGTATTTT,CAINPRLAGGETQYF
TRBV5-1,.,few,TRBJ2-2,17,TGCGCCAGCAGCAATCCTTACCAGACTGGGAGGACCGGGGAGCTGTTTTTT,CASSNPYQTGRTGELFF
TRBV7-3,.,.,TRBJ2-6,15,TGTGCCAGCAGCGATAACAGGGCTGGGGCCAACGTCCTGACTTTC,CASSDNRAGANVLTF
TRBV12-3/TRBV12-4,TRBD2,many,TRBJ2-2,16,TGTGCCAGCAGTTTACAGGGACTAGCAAATGGCGGGGAGCTGTTTTTT,CASSLQGLANGGELFF
TRBV7-2,TRBD2,many,TRBJ2-1,13,TGTGCCAGCAGCTTGCAGCGGGGGAATGAGCAGTTCTTC,CASSLQRGNEQFF
TRBV4-2,.,few,TRBJ1-5,17,TGTGCCAGCAGCCAAGATCTAGGTCAGGGTATATCTCAGCCCCAGCATTTT,CASSQDLGQGISQPQHF
TRBV5-1,TRBD2,.,TRBJ2-3,17,TGCGCCAGCAGCCCGGGACTAGCGGGGGCCCCCGAGGGTACGCAGTATTTT,CASSPGLAGAPEGTQYF
TRBV18,TRBD1,.,TRBJ1-5,15,TGTGCCAGCTCACCTGTCAGGGGGGTACTTCAGCCCCAGCATTTT,CASSPVRGVLQPQHF
TRBV10-3,.,.,TRBJ2-5,13,TGTGCCATCAGTGTTAGCCAGGCGGAGACCCAGTACTTC,CAISVSQAETQYF
TRBV12-3/TRBV12-4,.,.,TRBJ1-6,15,TGTGCCAGCACCACCTTCGGGGGTTTAAATTCACCCCTCCACTTT,CASTTFGGLNSPLHF
TRBV20-1,TRBD1,.,TRBJ1-5,14,TGCAGTGCTAGGTCGGGACAGGGTAATCAGCCCCAGCATTTT,CSARSGQGNQPQHF
TRBV6-5,.,.,TRBJ2-7,15,TGTGCCAGCAGTTACTCGACGGGAGCCTCCTACGAGCAGTACTTC,CASSYSTGASYEQYF
TRBV9,TRBD1,few,TRBJ2-2,18,TGTGCCAGCAGCGGCCTCACGGCGGACAGGGGTGAGACCGGGGAGCTGTTTTTT,CASSGLTADRGETGELFF
TRBV4-3,.,few,TRBJ1-4,14,TGCGCCAGCAGCCTAGGAGTCCAGAAAGAAAAACTGTTTTTT,CASSLGVQKEKLFF
TRBV2,.,.,TRBJ2-2,15,TGTGCCAGCAGTGAGACCCCTCAGAACACCGGGGAGCTGTTTTTT,CASSETPQNTGELFF
TRBV5-5,.,few,TRBJ2-6,16,TGTGCCAGCAGCTTGGGAGCTGCCTCTGGGGCCAACGTCCTGACTTTC,CASSLGAASGANVLTF
TRBV10-1,.,.,TRBJ2-3,13,TGCGCCAGCAGTGAAGGGGCAGGAGATACGCAGTATTTT,CASSEGAGDTQYF
TRBV29-1,.,few,TRBJ1-2,15,TGCAGCGTTGAAGATCAATCGGCCCCCTCCTATGGCTACACCTTC,CSVEDQSAPSYGYTF